This TCR beta chain was recovered during a study of blood T cell repertoires in COVID-19 (dated by TCRdb to about 2020). Study-wide context: Collaborator samples came from the United States, Italy and Spain and covered acute and convalescent phases of COVID-19. The prospective study material was composed of cDNA or gDNA derived from T cells, B-cell-depleted T cells, or PBMCs. Subjects who had been exposed to COVID-19, were actively infected with it, or had recovered from it provided the deeply sampled blood TCRbeta repertoires that made up the dataset. The repertoires were made available in a free public database intended to serve as a resource for research on the immune response to SARS-CoV-2. The samples were drawn from two sources: the first 160 participants of the ongoing ImmuneRACE study, and 1,254 subjects contributed by 6 global collaborators. The sample metadata nearly always contained a de-identified subject ID, COVID-19 status, age in years and sex. Where available, HLA class I and class II types were taken from metadata supplied by the sample provider and were not determined by assay-based typing. Overall study results and their limits: Clinical and demographic metadata were provided uncurated, with the amount varying by source and participant.

Including the terminal cysteine and phenylalanine, the CDR3 comprises 15 residues. The entry retains the CDR3 DNA only, 45 bases that are in frame from base 1. From V the trimming removes 4 bases and from J it removes 5 bases, while the gene matches leave 5 bases of the junction unaccounted for. Based on the germline V gene (reference sequence), the CDR1 and CDR2 sequences are MNHEY and SMNVEV. TCRbeta CDR3 regions were amplified from genomic DNA using the immunoSEQ Assay, a bias-controlled multiplex PCR. The authors processed their data as follows. The number of nucleated cells in each sample was estimated from the amplification of reference gene primers within the assay. To quantify the absolute abundance of each unique TCRbeta CDR3 rearrangement, sequence reads were collapsed and filtered. For each sample, productive Simpson clonality was calculated as the square root of Simpson's diversity index across productive rearrangements. In TCRdb, the immuneACCESS table is reduced to in-frame sequences with V and J assigned. These tables do not hold every clone; where another copy was compared, an unresolved V gene accounts for under half, and the others remain unexplained. The V and J calls and clone size are taken from that table; D and trimming were inferred from the DNA. The sample contains tens of thousands of clones, roughly four fifths of them found a single time. The top ten clonotypes cover roughly two fifths of the sample.

Whole blood was collected in K2EDTA tubes by collaborating institutions according to the institutions' own protocols. For TCRbeta analysis, collaborators shipped samples as frozen whole blood, isolated PBMCs, or DNA extracted from either of those sample types. This clone was found once. Its antigen has not been determined. No qualities accompany the bases; no much larger clone lies one base away. In this chain, TRBV27 is recombined with TRBJ2-5; 12 central bases correspond to TRBD1. Sequenced input: peripheral blood. The sequence derives from a man older than 75 with acute or convalescent COVID-19. The DNA reads as follows: TGTGCCAGCAGTTACCGGGACAGGGGGCGGGAGACCCAGTACTTC. This gives the protein CASSYRDRGRETQYF.